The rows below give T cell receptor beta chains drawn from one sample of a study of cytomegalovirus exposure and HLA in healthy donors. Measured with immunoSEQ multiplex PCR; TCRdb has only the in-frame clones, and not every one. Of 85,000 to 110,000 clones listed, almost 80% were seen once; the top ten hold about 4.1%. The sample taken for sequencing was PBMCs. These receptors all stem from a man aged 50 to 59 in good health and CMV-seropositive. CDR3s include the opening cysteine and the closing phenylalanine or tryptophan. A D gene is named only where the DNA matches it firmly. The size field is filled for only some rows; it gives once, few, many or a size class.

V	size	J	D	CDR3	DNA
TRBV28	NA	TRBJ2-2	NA	CASSLGGANTGELFF	TGTGCCAGCAGTTTAGGAGGGGCGAACACCGGGGAGCTGTTTTTT
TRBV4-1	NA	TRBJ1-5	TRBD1	CASSQVAGDSFYSNQPQHF	TGCGCCAGCAGCCAAGTAGCTGGGGACAGCTTCTATAGCAATCAGCCCCAGCATTTT
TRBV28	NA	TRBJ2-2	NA	CASSPWGGGGLTGELFF	TGTGCCAGCAGCCCTTGGGGTGGAGGGGGCCTCACCGGGGAGCTGTTTTTT
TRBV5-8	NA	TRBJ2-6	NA	CASSREGAGGANVLTF	TGTGCCAGCAGCCGGGAGGGGGCTGGTGGGGCCAACGTCCTGACTTTC
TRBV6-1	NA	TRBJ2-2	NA	CASSEAGRGTGELFF	TGTGCCAGCAGTGAAGCGGGTCGGGGAACCGGGGAGCTGTTTTTT
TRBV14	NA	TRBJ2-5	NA	CASSQDRGTRTSETQYF	TGTGCCAGCAGCCAAGATAGGGGGACACGGACGTCAGAGACCCAGTACTTC
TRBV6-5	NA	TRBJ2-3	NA	CASSYYTSTDTQYF	TGTGCCAGCAGTTACTATACAAGCACAGATACGCAGTATTTT
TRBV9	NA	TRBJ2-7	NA	CASSQSSYEQYF	TGTGCCAGCAGCCAATCCTCCTACGAGCAGTACTTC
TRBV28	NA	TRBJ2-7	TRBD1	CASSPSGGQGAYEQYF	TGTGCCAGCAGTCCTTCTGGGGGACAGGGGGCCTACGAGCAGTACTTC
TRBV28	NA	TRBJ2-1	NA	CASSLGARWGRYNEQFF	TGTGCCAGCAGTTTGGGGGCCAGGTGGGGTCGGTACAATGAGCAGTTCTTC
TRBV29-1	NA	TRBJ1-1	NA	CSVEGHGNTEAFF	TGCAGCGTTGAAGGACACGGGAACACTGAAGCTTTCTTT
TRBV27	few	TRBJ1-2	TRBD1	CASSSTGGGYTF	TGTGCCAGCAGTTCGACAGGGGGGGGCTACACCTTC
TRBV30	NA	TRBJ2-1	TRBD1	CAWGTGEGEQFF	TGTGCCTGGGGGACAGGGGAGGGCGAGCAGTTCTTC
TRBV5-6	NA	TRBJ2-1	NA	CASSVGPTSSYNEQFF	TGTGCCAGCAGCGTGGGACCGACAAGCTCCTACAATGAGCAGTTCTTC
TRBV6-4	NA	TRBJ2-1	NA	CASSDSYAASSYNEQFF	TGTGCCAGCAGTGACTCGTACGCCGCCAGCTCCTACAATGAGCAGTTCTTC
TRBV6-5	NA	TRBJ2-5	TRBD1	CASSYSGQGSETQYF	TGTGCCAGCAGTTACAGCGGACAGGGTAGTGAGACCCAGTACTTC
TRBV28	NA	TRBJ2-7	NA	CASSYQGGYEQYF	TGTGCCAGCAGTTACCAGGGGGGCTACGAGCAGTACTTC